Listed below are T cell receptor beta chains from one sample, sequenced in a study of T cells in Graves' hyperthyroidism and ophthalmopathy. TCRdb recomputed calls from the multiplex PCR reads with MiXCR, one row per CDR3 protein. The sample gives 660,000 or so distinct CDR3 sequences, less than 25% of which show up once; 30% to 40% is in the top ten. Sequencing was done on a sample of blood. The receptors derive from a young man with Graves' ophthalmopathy. CDR3s include the opening cysteine and the closing phenylalanine or tryptophan. The D gene is left open where the match is weak.

D | V | CDR3
NA | TRBV28 | CASSLAANPFNEQFF
NA | TRBV18 | CASSRPGLTEGELFF
NA | TRBV20-1 | CSASGRGRSQPQHF
TRBD1 | TRBV6-1 | CASSEQGDEQFF
NA | TRBV18 | CASSPPGRGGPEKLFF
TRBD2 | TRBV28 | CASSRERGGSYEQYF
TRBD2 | TRBV7-9 | CASSSPTSGSTREQFF
NA | TRBV25-1 | CASSVAMYGYTF
NA | TRBV7-9 | CASSPRLGTGELFF
NA | TRBV6-2/TRBV6-3 | CASSYINEQFF
NA | TRBV7-8 | CASSRPGPGELFF
TRBD2 | TRBV20-1 | CSAETGLAVDTQYF
NA | TRBV27 | CASSQRGSNGYTF
TRBD2 | TRBV6-1 | CASYPGLAGEDIQYF
NA | TRBV29-1 | CSVEDRTGVTYEQYF
TRBD2 | TRBV24-1 | CATSDPGLAGVADTQYF
TRBD2 | TRBV20-1 | CSGLASGRRRETQYF
NA | TRBV30 | CAWGRGGAPYEQYF
NA | TRBV20-1 | CSAPAGGTIYF
TRBD1 | TRBV28 | CASSPRWDRAPRPFF
TRBD1 | TRBV28 | CASREGQPNTEAFF
NA | TRBV28 | CASSPDLVPKNIQYF
TRBD1 | TRBV10-3 | CAIRRGGAGELFF
NA | TRBV28 | CASSFSRVSYEQYF
TRBD1 | TRBV28 | CASNSQGAPGTGELFF
NA | TRBV28 | CASSLWGGAGEAFF
NA | TRBV9 | CASSGNTNTGELFF
NA | TRBV20-1 | CSAELAQTYEQYF
NA | TRBV7-9 | CASSLDSYYYGYTF
TRBD1 | TRBV19 | CASSVAGTGIPKLFF
NA | TRBV3-1 | CASSQDRILTDTQYF
TRBD1 | TRBV25-1 | CASSGGQGSYNSPLHF
NA | TRBV28 | CASSLLGGLGIQHF
NA | TRBV6-2/TRBV6-3 | CASSYRGGYTF
NA | TRBV13 | CASSLGQGSVYGYTF
NA | TRBV28 | CASSLYDANQEDEQFF
NA | TRBV28 | CASSQGLSTETETQYF
TRBD1 | TRBV9 | CASSEGAGNQPQHF
TRBD2 | TRBV10-3 | CAISLAGSTGELFF
NA | TRBV6-5 | CASSYSAIGNYGYTF
TRBD2 | TRBV11-3 | CASSLLPSGRAGANVLTF
TRBD2 | TRBV2 | CASSGGRLAGGNEQFF
TRBD1 | TRBV7-2 | CASSLEAGQGLETQYF
TRBD2 | TRBV7-2 | CASSSRRTSGSSTDTQYF
NA | TRBV19 | CASSIGSTDTQYF
NA | TRBV9 | CASGPLEGSNQPQHF
TRBD2 | TRBV20-1 | CSANGLAGGIKETQYF
TRBD2 | TRBV12-3/TRBV12-4 | CASSPLPSGAANEQFF
NA | TRBV6-5 | CASSYSRRQADTQYF
TRBD1 | TRBV6-2/TRBV6-3 | CASRAGTGVYNEQFF
TRBD2 | TRBV20-1 | CSAIRMGRVQETQYF
NA | TRBV2 | CASRREVGVAQETQYF
NA | TRBV19 | CASSIAGPGYTF
NA | TRBV12-3/TRBV12-4 | CASSFGALTEAFF
TRBD1 | TRBV28 | CASSLDRVAYGYTF
TRBD2 | TRBV7-9 | CASSELAGQHTLQFF
NA | TRBV7-8 | CASSLAPRDQPQHF
NA | TRBV27 | CASSLMGGGHTQAFF
TRBD1 | TRBV7-2 | CASSSRQGAKGSSYNEQFF